The 27 T cell receptor beta chains below all came from one sample that was sequenced in a study of tumor and adjacent non-tumor tissue in lung cancer. TCRbeta libraries were built with three rounds of nested PCR, modified from ARM-PCR. MiXCR, applied by TCRdb to the multiplex PCR reads, yields one record per CDR3 protein. Of 50,000 to 60,000 distinct CDR3 sequences detected, 74% appear once; the ten largest clones hold roughly 25%. The template was RNA from unsorted bulk tissue. More than 3 cm separated this lung sample from the edge of the tumor. Sequencing input: distant non-tumor lung tissue. These receptors were taken from an older woman with non-small cell lung cancer.

In this sample, this clonotype turned up many times. The V call is TRBV10-3, the J call TRBJ1-1; no reliable D call. CDR3 size: 11 residues. Germline CDR1 and CDR2: ENHRY and SYGVKD. Trimming pared 7 bases from V and 1 base from J, leaving 4 bases between. The CDR3 nucleotides read TGTGCCATCATGGGGAACACTGAAGCTTTCTTT. This sequence encodes CAIMGNTEAFF.

As concerns this clonotype: Sequence at one end of the junction differs from germline and may be a read error. V usage is TRBV9 and J usage is TRBJ2-1, with 7 bases lining up with TRBD1. Germline CDR1 is SGDLS and CDR2 is YYNGEE. This CDR3 comprises 12 residues. The CDR3 protein is CANSLQGNEQFF. Here the CDR3 DNA reads TGTGCCAACAGCTTACAGGGGAATGAGCAGTTCTTC.

The sample holds many counts of this clonotype. The chain uses TRBV11-2 and TRBJ2-3; D remains ambiguous. Trimming pared 0 bases from V and 0 bases from J, leaving 13 bases between. Looked up from germline, CDR1 is SGHAT and CDR2 is FQNNGV. The CDR3 is 17 residues long. The CDR3 loop is CASSLESVGLSTDTQYF. The CDR3 DNA follows: TGTGCCAGCAGCTTAGAGTCAGTCGGATTGAGCACAGATACGCAGTATTTT.

A note on this clonotype: The junction shows a germline mismatch at one end, possibly a read error. The rearrangement links TRBV4-1 to TRBJ1-6; D ambiguous. Germline CDR1 and CDR2: MGHRA and YSYEKL. The CDR3 extends over 16 amino acids. CDR3 loop: CTSSQEVRSYNSPLQF. Here the CDR3 DNA reads TGCACCAGCAGCCAAGAGGTTCGTAGCTATAATTCACCCCTCCAATTT.

The chain links TRBV7-2 to TRBJ2-4; TRBD1 matches 7 bases. In germline, CDR1 is SGHTA, CDR2 FQGNSA. The CDR3 extends over 13 amino acids. V was clipped by 5 bases and J by 5 bases; unmatched bases: 3. CDR3 sequence: CASSPGQENIQYF. The DNA for the CDR3 is TGTGCCAGCAGCCCTGGACAGGAAAACATTCAGTACTTC.

In the case of this clonotype: Since the CDR3 does not end with the conserved phenylalanine or tryptophan, this likely comes from a read error. The chain is built from TRBV6-5 and TRBJ2-7; 8 bases agree with TRBD2. Germline V lookup: CDR1 MNHEY, CDR2 SVGAGI. The CDR3 runs to 16 residues. The CDR3 loop reads CASSPRSPAGAYGQYL. CDR3 nucleotide sequence: TGTGCCAGCAGTCCTCGTAGTCCAGCGGGAGCCTACGGGCAGTACTTG.

This clonotype was seen more than once but under ten times. A much larger clone lies a single base off, so this may be a read error. J is TRBJ1-1 and V is TRBV20-1; D ambiguous. Germline V gene lookup returns CDR1 DFQATT and CDR2 SNEGSKA (reference sequence). The CDR3 contains 11 residues. The CDR3 nucleotides read TGCAGTGCCGGCTCGAACACTGAAGCTTCCTTT. It specifies CSAGSNTEASF.

To note about this clonotype: One end of the junction fails to match germline, which may point to a read error. The chain is built from TRBV6-2 or TRBV6-3 and TRBJ2-2; possibly TRBD2 for D (6 bases). CDR3 length: 17 amino acids. Per germline, CDR1 MNHEY and CDR2 SVGEGT. CDR3 sequence (DNA): TGTGCCAGCAATTACACCCAACGGAGGGCCAACACCGGGGAGCTGTATTTT. Translating gives CASNYTQRRANTGELYF.

This clonotype was detected once. No conserved phenylalanine or tryptophan ends this CDR3, so it is likely a read error. The chain carries TRBV6-2 or TRBV6-3 and TRBJ1-2, with D maybe TRBD1 (5 bases). The germline V gene encodes CDR1 MNHEY and CDR2 SVGEGT. This CDR3 spans 16 amino acids. The CDR3: CASNYRTLADYYGYTI. The CDR3 nucleotides read TGTGCCAGCAATTACCGGACATTGGCCGATTACTATGGCTACACCATC.

V usage is TRBV7-9 and J usage is TRBJ2-2; TRBD2 matches at 8 bases. CDR3 size: 15 residues. The ends lost 10 bases at V and 8 bases at J; junction bases unmatched: 15. The germline CDR1 and CDR2 sequences are SEHNR and FQNEAQ (reference sequence). The CDR3 region has the DNA TGTGCCACCCAGACGGGGGGGGACCCCACAGGGGAGCTGTTTTTT. The encoded protein is CATQTGGDPTGELFF.

This clonotype came up once. The conserved final phenylalanine or tryptophan is absent from the CDR3, which likely points to a read error. The chain carries TRBV6-6 and TRBJ2-3, with D possibly matching TRBD2 (5 bases). Germline CDR1 is MNHNY and CDR2 is SVGAGI (reference sequence). CDR3 size: 14 residues. Here the CDR3 reads CANSLSGSTDTQYY. In DNA, the CDR3 is TGTGCCAACAGTTTGAGCGGAAGCACAGATACGCAGTATTAT.

The rearrangement links TRBV6-2 or TRBV6-3 to TRBJ2-7; 8 bases are a match to TRBD1. J lost 8 bases, V lost 4 bases, and 10 bases had no gene match. Per germline, CDR1 MNHEY and CDR2 SVGEGT. There are 14 residues in the CDR3. CDR3 loop: CASSSPGGGYKQYF. DNA of the CDR3: TGTGCCAGCAGTTCCCCAGGGGGCGGCTATAAGCAGTACTTC.

This clonotype was detected a few times. The junction does not match germline at one end; this may be a read error. This chain connects TRBV12-3 or TRBV12-4 to TRBJ2-1, with D perhaps TRBD1 (5 bases). The CDR3 is 17 residues long. The CDR3 DNA is TGTGCCAGCATTTTGCGCAGGGCTCTTAGTCCGGACAACGAGCAGTTCTTC. This sequence encodes CASILRRALSPDNEQFF.

The CDR3 nucleotides are TGTGCCAGCTGCCCAATGTTGCAGGCCGTTGCAGCTCTCCACTTT. This translates into CASCPMLQAVAALHF. The V and J genes are TRBV14 and TRBJ1-6; D is unresolved. The CDR3 covers 15 residues. V shed 8 bases and J shed 16 bases, with 27 bases lying between them. Germline V gene lookup returns CDR1 SGHDN and CDR2 FVKESK.

This rearrangement joins TRBV20-1 to TRBJ2-7; 9 nucleotides match TRBD2. The J segment lost 0 bases and the V segment lost 4 bases, leaving 13 bases of the junction unmatched. Germline assignment: CDR1 DFQATT and CDR2 SNEGSKA (reference sequence). The CDR3 runs to 17 residues. CDR3 DNA: TGCAGTGCTACCACCTCCGGGCGGGGGGGTAGCTCCTACGAGCAGTACTTC. It specifies CSATTSGRGGSSYEQYF.

In the case of this clonotype: At one end the junction does not follow the germline gene, possibly because of a read error. The J gene is TRBJ1-5, the V gene TRBV12-3 or TRBV12-4; D is uncertain. There are 16 residues in the CDR3. The CDR3, as DNA: TGTGCCGGCATTCTGTCGGGGAGCGGGGTTAATCAGCCCCACCAATTT. Its protein product is CAGILSGSGVNQPHQF.

With regard to this clonotype: A read error is likely, as this CDR3 ends without the conserved phenylalanine or tryptophan. It is unclear where the CDR3 begins or ends on the DNA, so no DNA is shown, and the CDR3 is as TCRdb lists it. This chain links TRBV29-1 with TRBJ2-1. The germline CDR1 and CDR2 sequences are SQVTM and ANQGSEA. The CDR3 is 10 residues long, counting both termini. The CDR3 loop reads CSARIDEQIL.

In regard to this clonotype: The junction and the germline gene differ at one end; a read error may be behind it. The rearrangement links TRBV11-2 to TRBJ2-7, with D perhaps being TRBD1 or TRBD2 (5 bases each). This CDR3 has 12 amino acids. Per the germline V gene, CDR1 is SGHAT and CDR2 is FQNNGV. The CDR3: CTSNRGSYEHYF. The CDR3 bases are TGTACCAGCAACCGGGGCTCCTACGAGCATTACTTC.

As to this clonotype: Since no conserved phenylalanine or tryptophan closes the CDR3, a read error is the likely cause. The V and J genes are TRBV28 and TRBJ2-2, with TRBD2 matching over 7 bases. The V segment lost 2 bases and the J segment 3 bases; nucleotides outside the gene matches: 6. Germline V lookup: CDR1 MDHEN, CDR2 SYDVKM. The CDR3 totals 16 residues. In DNA, the CDR3 is TGTGCCAGCAGTTTAAATCAGCGGGGATACACCGGGGAGCTGTTTGTT. It is translated as CASSLNQRGYTGELFV.

The CDR3 DNA reads as TGTGCCAGCAGGACAAGTAGCGGCCTCTACGAGCAGTACTTC. It yields the protein CASRTSSGLYEQYF. The rearrangement joins TRBV6-2 or TRBV6-3 to TRBJ2-7, with TRBD2 as a possible D gene (6 bases). The CDR3 consists of 14 residues. Deletions cut 6 bases from V and 3 bases from J, with 15 bases between. CDR1 is MNHEY, CDR2 SVGEGT, per germline.

There are many counts of this clonotype. The rearrangement joins TRBV5-1 to TRBJ1-5; D may be TRBD1 (6 bases). The CDR3 extends over 14 amino acids. Trimming took off 0 bases at V and 7 bases at J, with 11 bases between the two ends. CDR1 is SGHRS and CDR2 is YFSETQ in the germline V gene. The CDR3 sequence is CASSLEGGGQPQHF. The DNA for the CDR3 is TGCGCCAGCAGCTTGGAAGGGGGTGGCCAGCCCCAGCATTTT.

As concerns this clonotype: A much larger clone sits a single nucleotide away, making a read error possible. Here the CDR3 DNA reads TGTGCCAGCAGCTTAGCGACAGGGTTGAACACTGAAGCTATCTTT. Amino acids: CASSLATGLNTEAIF. This rearrangement joins TRBV7-9 to TRBJ1-1, with 7 positions matching TRBD1. Germline lookup yields CDR1 SEHNR and CDR2 FQNEAQ (reference sequence). The length of the CDR3 is 15 residues.

On this clonotype: The CDR3 ends on some other residue instead of the conserved phenylalanine or tryptophan, so this is likely a read error. The DNA is omitted, as the CDR3 cannot be located on it reliably, and the CDR3 follows TCRdb's listing. The chain recombines TRBV6-6 with TRBJ1-1. Germline values: CDR1 MNHNY, CDR2 SVGAGI (reference sequence). The CDR3 has 13 amino acids, counting both end residues. The CDR3 here is CACSYPDGTEAVV.

Note on this clonotype: This likely comes from a read error, as the CDR3 has no conserved phenylalanine or tryptophan at its end. The chain has TRBV11-3 and TRBJ2-1; 13 nucleotides match TRBD2. From germline, CDR1 is SGHNT and CDR2 YENEEA. The CDR3 is made up of 15 amino acids. As DNA, the CDR3 is TGTGCCCGCAGTACCGGGACTAGCGGGATCGTTGAGCAGTTCTTA. Residues: CARSTGTSGIVEQFL.

This clonotype came up once. Compared with germline, one end of the junction differs, possibly owing to a read error. The chain employs TRBV29-1 and TRBJ2-7; 14 nucleotides agree with TRBD2. In germline, CDR1 is SQVTM, CDR2 ANQGSEA. The CDR3 runs 14 residues. CDR3: CNVGLAGGSNEQYF. CDR3 in DNA: TGCAACGTTGGACTAGCGGGAGGAAGTAACGAGCAGTACTTC.

The rearrangement links TRBV6-1 to TRBJ2-2; the D gene is possibly TRBD2 (6 bases). V was pared by 11 bases and J by 2 bases, with 12 bases between. The CDR3 length is 13 residues. Germline values: CDR1 MNHNS, CDR2 SASEGT. This CDR3 reads CAREIDNTGELFF. The CDR3 bases are TGTGCCCGGGAGATAGACAACACCGGGGAGCTGTTTTTT.

This sequence joins TRBV20-1 and TRBJ2-2; D is unclear. Trimming removed 0 bases at V and 9 bases at J, with 8 bases between. The germline CDR1 and CDR2 sequences are DFQATT and SNEGSKA (reference sequence). CDR3 length: 12 residues. The CDR3 DNA sequence: TGCAGTGCTAGAGAAGGAGCCAGGGAGCTGTTTTTT. Amino acids: CSAREGARELFF.